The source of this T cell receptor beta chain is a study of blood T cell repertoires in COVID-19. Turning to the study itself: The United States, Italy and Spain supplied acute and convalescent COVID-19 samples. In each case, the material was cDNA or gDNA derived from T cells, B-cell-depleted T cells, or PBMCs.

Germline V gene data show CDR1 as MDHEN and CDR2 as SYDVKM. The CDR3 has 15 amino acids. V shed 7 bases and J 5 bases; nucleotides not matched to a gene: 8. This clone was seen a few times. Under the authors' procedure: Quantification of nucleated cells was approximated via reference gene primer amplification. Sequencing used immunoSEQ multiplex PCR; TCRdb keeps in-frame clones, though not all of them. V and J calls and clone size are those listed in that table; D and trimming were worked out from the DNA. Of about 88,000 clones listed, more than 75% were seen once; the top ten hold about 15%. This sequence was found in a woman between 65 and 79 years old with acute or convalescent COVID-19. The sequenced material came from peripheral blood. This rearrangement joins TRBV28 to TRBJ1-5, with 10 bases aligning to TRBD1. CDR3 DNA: TGTGCCAGCAACCCAGGACAGGGGGGCTATCAGCCCCAGCATTTT. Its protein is CASNPGQGGYQPQHF.